This T cell receptor (beta chain) originates from a study of beta chain features in type 1 diabetes. Expressed TCRB transcripts got sequenced, as all isolated RNA was reverse transcribed. The table came from immunoSEQ multiplex PCR; TCRdb's copy has only in-frame clones and leaves some out. In the table there are 150,000 or so clones, around a tenth of which are singletons. Losses at the gene ends were 3 bases for V and 7 bases for J; bases not matched to a gene: 1. This CDR3 comprises 14 residues. Germline V gene sequence: CDR1 LNHDA, CDR2 SQIVND (reference sequence). Only a few counts were recorded for this clone.

The V call is TRBV19, the J call TRBJ1-5; TRBD1 agrees at 12 bases. Sequenced material: central memory CD4+ T cells from blood. The source of this sequence is a woman aged 40-49 years in good health. CDR3 amino acids: CASSIGTGGQPQHF. CDR3 DNA: TGTGCCAGTAGTATCGGGACAGGGGGCCAGCCCCAGCATTTT.